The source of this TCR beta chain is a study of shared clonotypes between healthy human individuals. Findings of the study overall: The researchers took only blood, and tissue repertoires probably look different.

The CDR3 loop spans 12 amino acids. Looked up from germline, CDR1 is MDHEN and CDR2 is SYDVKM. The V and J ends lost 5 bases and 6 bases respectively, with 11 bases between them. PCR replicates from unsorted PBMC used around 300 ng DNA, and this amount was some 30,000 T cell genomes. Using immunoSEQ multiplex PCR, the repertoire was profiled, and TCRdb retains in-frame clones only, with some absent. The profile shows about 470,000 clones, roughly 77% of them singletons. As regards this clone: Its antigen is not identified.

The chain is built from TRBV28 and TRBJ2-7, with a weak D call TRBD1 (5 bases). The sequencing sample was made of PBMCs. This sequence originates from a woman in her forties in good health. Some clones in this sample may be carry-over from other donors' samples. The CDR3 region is CASSTQGLEQYF. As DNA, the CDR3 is TGTGCCAGCAGTACGCAGGGTCTCGAGCAGTACTTC.